Listed below are T cell receptor beta chains from one sample, sequenced in a study of identical twins. Via MiXCR, TCRdb re-called the 5' RACE reads, giving one row per CDR3 protein. This table has 500,000 to 600,000 distinct CDR3 sequences, less than 25% appearing once. This sample was shared with a second study, whose subject was T cells expressing NK-cell markers.

Material for sequencing was CD4+ T cells sorted from blood. Every receptor here comes from a woman under 30 in good health. CDR3s leave out the opening cysteine and the closing phenylalanine or tryptophan. Fields, in order: V gene, J gene, D gene, CDR3 protein. D genes are given only for firm matches.

TRBV29-1	TRBJ2-7	-	SVVAVLTYEQY
TRBV10-3	TRBJ1-1	-	AISESQSMNTEAF
TRBV5-1	TRBJ2-5	TRBD1	ASSLATGGETQY
TRBV10-3	TRBJ2-1	TRBD2	ATSPQPSGSYNEQF
TRBV11-2	TRBJ2-4	-	ASSLTAFLAKNIQY
TRBV20-1	TRBJ2-1	TRBD2	SARILLAGSTHEQF
TRBV7-9	TRBJ2-1	-	ASSLAGYEQF
TRBV7-7	TRBJ1-4	-	ASSLASLVTPF
TRBV6-5	TRBJ1-1	-	ASSYSAGLNTEAF
TRBV20-1	TRBJ2-5	-	SASSWVGETQY
TRBV10-3	TRBJ1-2	TRBD1	AIRDRAVYGYT
TRBV6-1	TRBJ2-7	TRBD2	ASARTSGAYEQY
TRBV12-3/TRBV12-4	TRBJ1-1	-	AQGNRDKNTEAF
TRBV9	TRBJ2-7	-	ASSPSVRYYEQY
TRBV20-1	TRBJ1-4	-	SAKRGLVREKLF
TRBV6-4	TRBJ2-3	-	ASSAYFGAGANTDTQY